The text below deals with one T cell receptor (beta chain). Its antigen remains unknown. Sample time point: newly diagnosed, previously untreated cHL patient sample. Applied to thawed PBMCs, magnetic negative selection was the method used to isolate CD8+ T cells. Newly diagnosed classical Hodgkin lymphoma PBMCs, still untreated, provided the comparison samples. The CDR3 is made up of 17 amino acids. Trimming took off 3 bases at V and 0 bases at J, with 15 bases between the two ends. The germline V gene encodes CDR1 LNHNV and CDR2 YYDKDF (reference sequence). The sample comes from a study of PD-1 blockade in classical Hodgkin lymphoma. General observations from the study: Reports described newly diagnosed patients as having lower baseline TCR diversity than healthy donors.

The table came from immunoSEQ multiplex PCR; TCRdb's copy has only in-frame clones and leaves some out. The table shows several thousand clones, with roughly 77% occurring only once. The sequence derives from a human donor with classical Hodgkin lymphoma. The sequenced material came from CD8+ T cells from blood. This chain connects TRBV15 to TRBJ1-3; possible D gene TRBD1, 6 bases. In DNA form, the CDR3 reads TGTGCCACCAGCAGCGACCCGGGGGGCTACTCTGGAAACACCATATATTTT. Its translation is CATSSDPGGYSGNTIYF.